Below, 10 T cell receptor beta chains from the same sample are listed, as sequenced in a study of T cells in Graves' hyperthyroidism and ophthalmopathy. TCR beta CDR3 region amplification was performed from RNA transcripts. Initially, a first-round RT-PCR of the TCR CDR3 employed the HTBI primer set. TCRdb analysed the multiplex PCR reads with MiXCR anew, one entry per CDR3 protein. Counted here are about 640,000 distinct CDR3 sequences, more than 12% occurring once; the ten biggest clones make up about an eighth. Sequencing used blood. The receptors here all came from a woman aged 45-65 years with Graves' ophthalmopathy.

The CDR3 bases are TGTGCCAGCAGCTTAGAGGCGCGGCCACCTGGAAACACCATATATTTT. It encodes CASSLEARPPGNTIYF. The chain recombines TRBV11-1 with TRBJ1-3; no reliable D call. Between the trimmed V and J ends, which lost 1 base and 2 bases, there was a span of 12 bases. The CDR3 consists of 16 residues. Germline V gene lookup returns CDR1 SGHAT and CDR2 FQDESV (reference sequence).

The rearrangement links TRBV10-3 to TRBJ2-7; TRBD2 matches at 11 bases. Germline V gene sequence: CDR1 ENHRY, CDR2 SYGVKD. The V and J ends lost 5 bases and 1 base, in that order; junction bases with no gene match: 4. This CDR3 contains 15 residues. The CDR3 DNA follows: TGTGCCATCAGTCCCGGGACTAGCGGTTCCTACGAGCAGTACTTC. It codes for CAISPGTSGSYEQYF.

The table lists this clonotype with many counts. The chain uses TRBV28 and TRBJ2-7; 9 bases map to TRBD1. The CDR3 consists of 13 residues. J lost 0 bases, V lost 11 bases, and 5 bases had no gene match. CDR1 is MDHEN and CDR2 is SYDVKM in the germline V gene. CDR3 loop: CAVRDRVSYEQYF. CDR3 sequence (DNA): TGTGCCGTCCGGGACAGGGTCTCCTACGAGCAGTACTTC. The full variable domain, with the rest looked up from reference TRBV28 and TRBJ2-7, is DVKVTQSSRYLVKRTGEKVFLECVQDMDHENMFWYRQDPGLGLRLIYFSYDVKMKEKGDIPEGYSVSREKKERFSLILESASTNQTSMYLCAVRDRVSYEQYFGPGTRLTVT.

This clonotype was counted at least ten times. V is TRBV27 and J is TRBJ2-1; 7 bases align to TRBD2. Germline V gene lookup returns CDR1 MNHEY and CDR2 SMNVEV (reference sequence). Trimming took 6 bases from V and 3 from J; bases not matched to a gene: 8. This CDR3 is built from 15 residues. As DNA, the CDR3 is TGTGCCAGCAGCCCAGGGAGGGGAATCTACAATGAGCAGTTCTTC. Translating gives CASSPGRGIYNEQFF.

There are many counts of this clonotype. The chain combines TRBV27 with TRBJ2-7; D tentatively reads TRBD1 or TRBD2 (5 bases each). The CDR3 has 16 residues. Germline assignment: CDR1 MNHEY and CDR2 SMNVEV (reference sequence). V lost 3 bases, J lost 0 bases, and 15 bases lay in between. The CDR3 coding sequence is TGTGCCAGCAGTTTGGGACCGGGTGGATCCTCCTACGAGCAGTACTTC. This encodes CASSLGPGGSSYEQYF.

The chain uses TRBV5-1 and TRBJ2-7; a weak D match, TRBD1 (6 bases). V gave up 7 bases and J gave up 4 bases, with 18 bases separating them. Germline V gene lookup returns CDR1 SGHRS and CDR2 YFSETQ. The CDR3 is made up of 14 amino acids. In nucleotides, the CDR3 is TGCGCCAGCGGCCTAGGGGGAGTCGGGTACGAGCAGTACTTC. It encodes CASGLGGVGYEQYF.

In this sample, this clonotype turned up many times. The rearrangement uses TRBV3-1 and TRBJ1-6; 7 bases fit TRBD1. The germline gives CDR1 LGHDT, CDR2 YNNKEL (reference sequence). With 5 bases clipped from V and 7 bases from J, the junction kept 5 bases outside the gene matches. This CDR3 has 14 amino acids. CDR3 region: CASSEQGWNSPLHF. For the CDR3, the DNA is TGTGCCAGCAGCGAACAGGGGTGGAATTCACCCCTCCACTTT.

The rearrangement links TRBV10-3 to TRBJ2-1; 12 bases map to TRBD1. This CDR3 is 17 amino acids long. V was pared by 10 bases and J by 8 bases, with 18 bases of the junction left unmatched. CDR1 is ENHRY, CDR2 SYGVKD, per germline. This chain's CDR3 is CATNGGQGAMGADEQFF. For the CDR3, the DNA is TGTGCCACGAACGGGGGACAGGGGGCGATGGGTGCCGATGAGCAGTTCTTC.

This clonotype has at least ten counts. The gene calls are TRBV11-2 and TRBJ2-1; TRBD2 is a possible D gene (6 bases). The CDR3 covers 14 residues. In germline, CDR1 is SGHAT, CDR2 FQNNGV. With 5 bases removed from V and 6 bases from J, the gap between germline ends came to 14 bases. In DNA, the CDR3 is TGTGCCAGCAGCCAGCGGGTGCGGCGCAATGAGCAGTTCTTC. It yields the protein CASSQRVRRNEQFF.

V usage is TRBV20-1 and J usage is TRBJ2-5, with D hard to call. The CDR3 consists of 11 residues. CDR1 is DFQATT and CDR2 is SNEGSKA in the germline V gene (reference sequence). V lost 0 bases to trimming and J lost 7 bases, with 6 bases between them. The CDR3 bases are TGCAGTGCTAGAGATAGGGCGACCCAGTACTTC. Translating it yields CSARDRATQYF.